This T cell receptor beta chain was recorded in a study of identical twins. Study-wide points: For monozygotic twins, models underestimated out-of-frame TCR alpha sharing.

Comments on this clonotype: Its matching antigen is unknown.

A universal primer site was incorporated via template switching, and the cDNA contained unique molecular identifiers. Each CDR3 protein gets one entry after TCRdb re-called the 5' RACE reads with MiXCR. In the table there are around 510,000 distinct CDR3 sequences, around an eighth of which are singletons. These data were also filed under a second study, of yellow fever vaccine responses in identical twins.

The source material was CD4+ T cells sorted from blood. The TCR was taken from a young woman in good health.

The CDR3 loop is CASQYSGGWTGELFF. The CDR3 DNA is TGTGCCAGCCAATATAGCGGGGGCTGGACCGGGGAGCTGTTTTTT. The rearrangement joins TRBV12-3 or TRBV12-4 to TRBJ2-2, with 9 bases identical to TRBD2. J was trimmed by 5 bases and V by 8 bases; bases with no gene match: 9. The CDR3 has 15 residues.